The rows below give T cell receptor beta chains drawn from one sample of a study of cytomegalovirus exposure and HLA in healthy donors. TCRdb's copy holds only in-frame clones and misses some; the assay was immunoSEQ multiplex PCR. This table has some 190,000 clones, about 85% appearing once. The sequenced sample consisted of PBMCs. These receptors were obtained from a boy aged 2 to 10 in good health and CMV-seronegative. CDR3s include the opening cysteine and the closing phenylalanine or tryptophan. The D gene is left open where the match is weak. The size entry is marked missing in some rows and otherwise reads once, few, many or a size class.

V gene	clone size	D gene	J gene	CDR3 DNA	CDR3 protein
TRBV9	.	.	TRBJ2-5	TGTGCCAGCAGCGTAGGGTCGGGTTTGGAGACCCAGTACTTC	CASSVGSGLETQYF
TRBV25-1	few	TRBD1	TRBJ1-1	TGTGCCAGCAGAGGGACAGGGTTATTAACTGAAGCTTTCTTT	CASRGTGLLTEAFF
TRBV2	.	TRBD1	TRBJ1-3	TGTGCCAGCAGTGAGCAGGGGGTCGGGGGAAACACCATATATTTT	CASSEQGVGGNTIYF
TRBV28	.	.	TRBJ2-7	TGTGCCAGCAGTTTAGACTTTAAAGGGGGCTACGAGCAGTACTTC	CASSLDFKGGYEQYF
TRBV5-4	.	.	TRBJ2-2	TGTGCCAGCAGCTTGGTCCCGGGGGAGCTGTTTTTT	CASSLVPGELFF
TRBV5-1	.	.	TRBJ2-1	TGCGCCAGCAGTTCCCGGACCCACCAGGGTGAGCAGTTCTTC	CASSSRTHQGEQFF
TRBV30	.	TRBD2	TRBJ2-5	TGTGCCTGGAGTGCCCTAGCGGGACGGTCACCGGGAGGAGAGACCCAGTACTTC	CAWSALAGRSPGGETQYF
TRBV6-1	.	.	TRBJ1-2	TGTGCCAGCAGTGAAGGGCAGAGGGATGGCTACACCTTC	CASSEGQRDGYTF
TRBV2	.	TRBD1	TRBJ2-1	TGTGCCAGCAGTCGGACAGGGCGTGAGCAGTTCTTC	CASSRTGREQFF
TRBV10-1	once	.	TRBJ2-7	TGCGCCAGCAGTGACAGGGGTCGGCAGTACTTC	CASSDRGRQYF
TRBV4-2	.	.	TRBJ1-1	TGTGCCAGCAGACAAGAGGAGGGTGGGGAACCTGAAGCTTTCTTT	CASRQEEGGEPEAFF
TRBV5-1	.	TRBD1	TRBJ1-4	TGCGCCAGCAGCCCGGTCAAAGACAGGGGGCATGAAAAACTGTTTTTT	CASSPVKDRGHEKLFF
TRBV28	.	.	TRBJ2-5	TGTGCCAGCAGCCCCCAGGGGGGTCAAGAGACCCAGTACTTC	CASSPQGGQETQYF
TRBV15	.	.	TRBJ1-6	TGTGCCTCGCAAACAGGTTTTGGGTCACCCCTCCACTTT	CASQTGFGSPLHF
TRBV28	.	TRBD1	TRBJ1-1	TGTGCCAGCAGTTACCTGGCGGGGACAGGTCTCAGGGGGACTGAAGCTTTCTTT	CASSYLAGTGLRGTEAFF
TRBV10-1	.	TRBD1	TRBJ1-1	TGCGCCAGCAGTGGGTACTCCTTACAGGGGTCCAACACTGAAGCTTTCTTT	CASSGYSLQGSNTEAFF
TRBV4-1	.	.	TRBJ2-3	TGCGCCAGCAGCCAACCTTTAGATACGCAGTATTTT	CASSQPLDTQYF
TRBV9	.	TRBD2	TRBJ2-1	TGTGCCAGCAGCGCCGGGGGGGACTACCGAAATGAGCAGTTCTTC	CASSAGGDYRNEQFF
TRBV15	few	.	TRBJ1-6	TGTGCCACCAGCAGGCTGACTGGGAGCTCCTATAATTCACCCCTCCACTTT	CATSRLTGSSYNSPLHF
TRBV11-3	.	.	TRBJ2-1	TGTGCCAGCAGCCATGGCTCCAGCTCCTACAATGAGCAGTTCTTC	CASSHGSSSYNEQFF
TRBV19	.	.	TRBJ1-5	TGTGCCAGTACCAACCCGAACAGGTATTATAGCAATCAGCCCCAGCATTTT	CASTNPNRYYSNQPQHF
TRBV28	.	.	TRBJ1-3	TGTGCCAGCAGACCCGCTTCGCCAGGGGCTGGAAACACCATATATTTT	CASRPASPGAGNTIYF
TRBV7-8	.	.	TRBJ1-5	TGTGCCAGCAGGGAGGGAGGTCAGCCCCAGCATTTT	CASREGGQPQHF
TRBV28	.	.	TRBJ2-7	TGTGCCAGCAGTTTAGAGGGTATGACCTACGAGCAGTACTTC	CASSLEGMTYEQYF
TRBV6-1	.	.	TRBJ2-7	TGTGCCAGCATCTCGACATATACCTACGAGCAGTACTTC	CASISTYTYEQYF
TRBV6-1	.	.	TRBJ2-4	TGTGCCAGCTATGCAGGGTCGGGCATTCAGTACTTC	CASYAGSGIQYF
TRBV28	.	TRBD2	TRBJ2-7	TGTGCCAGCAGTTTTACTAGCGGGAGTATTAGTACTTCCTACGAGCAGTACTTC	CASSFTSGSISTSYEQYF
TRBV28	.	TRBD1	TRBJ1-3	TGTGCCAGCAGTCCTTGGGACAGCCGCTCTGGAAACACCATATATTTT	CASSPWDSRSGNTIYF
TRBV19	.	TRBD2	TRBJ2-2	TGTGCCAGTAGTCCCCTAGCGGGAAGGGGGGAGCTGTTTTTT	CASSPLAGRGELFF
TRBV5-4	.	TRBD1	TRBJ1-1	TGTGCCAGCAGCTTGTTAGCGACAGGGCGGGACACTGAAGCTTTCTTT	CASSLLATGRDTEAFF
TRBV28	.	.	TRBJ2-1	TGTGCCAGCTCAGGGGCAGGCGTCAACAATGAGCAGTTCTTC	CASSGAGVNNEQFF
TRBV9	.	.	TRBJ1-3	TGTGCCAGCAGCGTAGAGATATTTGGACAGCGCTCTGGAAACACCATATATTTT	CASSVEIFGQRSGNTIYF
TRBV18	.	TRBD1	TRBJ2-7	TGTGCCAGCTCACCACTGGGACAGGGTCGGAACGAGCAGTACTTC	CASSPLGQGRNEQYF
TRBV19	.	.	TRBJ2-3	TGTGCCAGTTCGGAGTCGGCAGATACGCAGTATTTT	CASSESADTQYF
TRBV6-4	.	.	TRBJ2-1	TGTGCCAGCAGTGACTCTGAGGGCAGCTCCTACAATGAGCAGTTCTTC	CASSDSEGSSYNEQFF
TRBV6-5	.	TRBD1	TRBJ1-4	TGTGCCAGCAGTGTCCGACAGGGTGGCGAAAAACTGTTTTTT	CASSVRQGGEKLFF
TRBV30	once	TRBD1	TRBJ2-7	TGTGCCTGGAGCTTTACTCTTCGGGACAGGGGATCGGACGAGCAGCACTTC	CAWSFTLRDRGSDEQHF
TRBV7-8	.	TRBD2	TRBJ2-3	TGTGCCAGCAGCTTCAAGGGACTAGCGGGGGGGAGGGATACGCAGTATTTT	CASSFKGLAGGRDTQYF
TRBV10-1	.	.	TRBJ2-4	TGCGCCAGCAGTGAAACAGGGAAGCCCATTCAGTACTTC	CASSETGKPIQYF
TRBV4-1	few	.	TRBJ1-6	TGCGCCAGCAGCCAAGATCTCGGGGTATATTCACCCCTCCACTTT	CASSQDLGVYSPLHF
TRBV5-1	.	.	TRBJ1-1	TGCGCCAGCAGCTTGGGGTTGGGCTACACTGAAGCTTTCTTT	CASSLGLGYTEAFF
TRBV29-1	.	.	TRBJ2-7	TGCAGCGGAACAGACAGGAAGACCTACGAGCAGTACTTC	CSGTDRKTYEQYF
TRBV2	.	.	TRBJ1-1	TGTGCCAGCAGTGCGAACCCCGGGGCTGAAGCTTTCTTT	CASSANPGAEAFF
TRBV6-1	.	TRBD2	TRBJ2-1	TGTGCCAGCATACTAGCGGGAGTGGGCAATGAGCAGTTCTTC	CASILAGVGNEQFF
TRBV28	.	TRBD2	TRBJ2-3	TGTGCCAGCAGTTCGAGACGGATAGCGGGAGATAGCACAGATACGCAGTATTTT	CASSSRRIAGDSTDTQYF